This TCR beta chain emerged from a study of blood T cell repertoires in COVID-19. About the research overall: Donors in the United States, Italy and Spain gave samples during acute or convalescent COVID-19. Nucleic acid was either cDNA or gDNA, and it came from T cells, B-cell-depleted T cells, or PBMCs.

V was trimmed by 6 bases and J by 0 bases, leaving 12 bases between them. Looked up from germline, CDR1 is MNHEY and CDR2 is SVGAGI. The CDR3 is 15 amino acids. Authors' methods: Estimation of nucleated cell counts was performed using reference gene primer amplification. The protocol was immunoSEQ multiplex PCR, while the TCRdb copy is restricted to in-frame clones and leaves out a portion. Clone size and V and J calls were adopted from that table, with D and trimming inferred from the DNA. In the table there are around 110,000 clones, 90% of which are singletons. The sequencing input was peripheral blood. This chain joins TRBV6-5 and TRBJ1-3; a weak D match, TRBD1 (5 bases). This receptor was identified in a human donor with active COVID-19. The donor label of this sample is uncertain. The CDR3 DNA sequence: TGTGCCAGCAGGATGGGGGGAACCTCTGGAAACACCATATATTTT. Its protein is CASRMGGTSGNTIYF.